These 20 T cell receptor beta chains originate from one sample sequenced in a study of Graves' ophthalmopathy and Graves' hyperthyroidism. The study amplified TCR beta CDR3 regions using RNA transcripts. The first round was an RT-PCR with HTBI primers, and the second round was a multiplex PCR. TCRdb independently ran MiXCR on the multiplex PCR reads; one entry per CDR3 protein. The profile covers under 350,000 distinct CDR3 sequences, with about a sixth appearing a single time and about 12% taken by the ten largest. Sequencing input: peripheral blood. All receptors derive from an adult man with Graves' ophthalmopathy.

This clonotype occurred many times. This rearrangement joins TRBV20-1 to TRBJ1-6; tentatively, D is TRBD1 (5 bases). The CDR3 spans 14 residues. Germline V gives CDR1 DFQATT, CDR2 SNEGSKA (reference sequence). V lost 0 bases and J 7 bases, leaving 10 bases between the germline ends. The CDR3: CSARDPGSNSPLHF. The CDR3 DNA follows: TGCAGTGCTAGAGATCCAGGGAGCAATTCACCCCTCCACTTT.

This clonotype was detected many times. The rearrangement uses TRBV15 and TRBJ2-7; D is undetermined. The germline V gene encodes CDR1 LNHNV and CDR2 YYDKDF (reference sequence). The CDR3 sequence is 14 residues long. V lost 1 base, J lost 4 bases, and 11 bases lay in between. CDR3 residues: CATSRAMRSYEQYF. The CDR3 coding sequence is TGTGCCACCAGCAGAGCCATGCGGTCATACGAGCAGTACTTC.

This clonotype came up many times. The V and J genes are TRBV6-1 and TRBJ2-3; D is possibly TRBD2 (6 bases). Germline CDR1 MNHNS, CDR2 SASEGT. The CDR3 is made up of 14 amino acids. The V end lost 2 bases, the J end lost 5 bases, and 11 bases lay between the germline ends. The CDR3 sequence is CASSEPGLRDTQYF. As DNA, the CDR3 is TGTGCCAGCAGTGAACCGGGACTCCGAGATACGCAGTATTTT.

The rearrangement uses TRBV6-1 and TRBJ1-1; unclear D gene. Germline V CDR1 and CDR2: MNHNS, SASEGT. The V and J ends lost 4 bases and 10 bases respectively, with 16 bases between them. This CDR3 is 13 amino acids long. The CDR3 protein is CASSARWPTVAFF. In DNA form, the CDR3 reads TGTGCCAGCAGTGCAAGGTGGCCGACCGTAGCTTTCTTT.

This clonotype was recorded many times. This chain uses TRBV5-1 with TRBJ1-6; D ambiguous. V shed 0 bases and J shed 0 bases, with 7 bases lying between them. The germline CDR1 and CDR2 sequences are SGHRS and YFSETQ. This CDR3 has 16 residues. The CDR3 sequence is CASSLGGSSYNSPLHF. CDR3 coding DNA: TGCGCCAGCAGCTTGGGAGGGAGCTCCTATAATTCACCCCTCCACTTT.

The table lists this clonotype with many counts. This rearrangement joins TRBV29-1 to TRBJ2-7; D not certain. V lost 7 bases, J lost 3 bases, and 10 bases lay in between. This CDR3 spans 11 amino acids. The V gene's germline CDR1 is SQVTM and CDR2 ANQGSEA. CDR3 region: CSAQLDYEQYF. DNA for the CDR3: TGCAGCGCCCAACTTGACTACGAGCAGTACTTC.

This clonotype was observed at least ten times. The genes are TRBV20-1 and TRBJ1-5; no firm D call. The CDR3 sequence is 18 residues long. Germline CDR1 is DFQATT and CDR2 is SNEGSKA (reference sequence). V was clipped by 0 bases and J by 2 bases, with 20 bases between them. The CDR3 loop is CSARDLAGEGWGNQPQHF. Written as DNA, the CDR3 is TGCAGTGCTAGAGATCTCGCTGGGGAGGGTTGGGGCAATCAGCCCCAGCATTTT.

This clonotype was counted many times. The rearrangement uses TRBV9 and TRBJ1-2; D is ambiguous. The germline V gene encodes CDR1 SGDLS and CDR2 YYNGEE. Deletions cut 6 bases from V and 3 bases from J, with 9 bases between. This CDR3 has 12 residues. The CDR3 DNA is TGTGCCAGCACAAACGGACACTATGGCTACACCTTC. Translation gives CASTNGHYGYTF.

This clonotype was counted many times. This chain uses TRBV6-2 or TRBV6-3 with TRBJ1-1; 7 bases align to TRBD1. Germline V gene sequence: CDR1 MNHEY, CDR2 SVGEGT. The ends lost 7 bases at V and 1 base at J; junction bases unmatched: 6. This CDR3 comprises 14 residues. CDR3 sequence reads: CASTTGTANTEAFF. The CDR3 nucleotides are TGTGCCAGCACCACCGGGACAGCGAACACTGAAGCTTTCTTT.

Ten or more counts support this clonotype. The chain carries TRBV20-1 and TRBJ2-4; D unclear. Per germline, CDR1 DFQATT and CDR2 SNEGSKA (reference sequence). With 2 bases removed from V and 11 bases from J, the gap between germline ends came to 10 bases. The CDR3 runs to 11 residues. CDR3 protein: CSARMAAFQYF. The DNA of the CDR3 is TGCAGTGCTAGAATGGCAGCTTTTCAGTACTTC.

This clonotype was observed at least ten times. This chain uses TRBV2 with TRBJ1-3; unclear D gene. The CDR3 length is 13 residues. The germline V gene has CDR1 SNHLY and CDR2 FYNNEI. With 4 bases removed from V and 2 bases from J, the gap between germline ends came to 6 bases. The CDR3 sequence is CASSGGPGNTIYF. CDR3 bases: TGTGCCAGCAGTGGGGGTCCTGGAAACACCATATATTTT.

This clonotype was detected many times. This rearrangement joins TRBV5-1 to TRBJ2-5; perhaps TRBD2 as D (6 bases). Trimming left V 4 bases short and J 2 bases short, with 12 bases between. There are 14 residues in the CDR3. The germline V gene has CDR1 SGHRS and CDR2 YFSETQ. The CDR3 region has the DNA TGCGCCAGCAGCGCGGGACCGAATCAAGAGACCCAGTACTTC. It yields the protein CASSAGPNQETQYF.

This chain links TRBV6-1 with TRBJ1-2; D unclear. V was pared by 9 bases and J by 0 bases, with 11 bases between. The germline V gene encodes CDR1 MNHNS and CDR2 SASEGT. This CDR3 has 13 amino acids. DNA for the CDR3: TGTGCCAGTAATTTTGAGCCTAACTATGGCTACACCTTC. This encodes CASNFEPNYGYTF.

This clonotype was seen at least ten times. This chain links TRBV6-5 with TRBJ1-1; TRBD1 is a possible D gene (6 bases). The CDR3 length is 12 residues. Germline V CDR1 and CDR2: MNHEY, SVGAGI. Trimming stripped 2 bases from V and 7 bases from J, with 8 bases between. Here the CDR3 DNA reads TGTGCCAGCAGTTACCTACAGGGTGAAGCTTTCTTT. This translates into CASSYLQGEAFF.

This clonotype was seen at least ten times. Here the CDR3 omits its conserved ending phenylalanine or tryptophan, so a read error is the likely source. It is unclear where the CDR3 begins or ends on the DNA, so no DNA is shown, and the CDR3 is as TCRdb lists it. V is TRBV28 and J is TRBJ1-5; TRBD1 reflects the table's D call only, with no check against the DNA. The CDR3 sequence runs 14 residues, both termini included. Germline V gene lookup returns CDR1 MDHEN and CDR2 SYDVKM. The CDR3 loop is CASSFPSTGGEVYL.

The sample holds many counts of this clonotype. The gene calls are TRBV6-1 and TRBJ1-2, with 10 bases fitting TRBD1. This CDR3 is 12 amino acids long. J lost 12 bases, V lost 5 bases, and 6 bases had no gene match. CDR1 is MNHNS, CDR2 SASEGT, per germline. The DNA of the CDR3 is TGTGCCAGCAGTCCGCGGGACAGGGGCCACACCTTC. As protein: CASSPRDRGHTF.

This clonotype occurred many times. The chain has TRBV27 and TRBJ2-2; D gene uncertain. V lost 2 bases to trimming and J lost 1 base, with 5 bases between them. The CDR3 has 14 residues. The germline V gene has CDR1 MNHEY and CDR2 SMNVEV (reference sequence). The CDR3: CASSLRWNTGELFF. The DNA of the CDR3 is TGTGCCAGCAGTTTAAGGTGGAACACCGGGGAGCTGTTTTTT.

At least ten counts were recorded for this clonotype. The J gene is TRBJ2-7, the V gene TRBV3-1; D is unresolved. In germline, CDR1 is LGHDT, CDR2 YNNKEL (reference sequence). Trimming stripped 1 base from V and 0 bases from J, with 7 bases between. The CDR3 spans 14 residues. The CDR3 nucleotides read TGTGCCAGCAGCCAAGCGCACGGCTCCTACGAGCAGTACTTC. This encodes CASSQAHGSYEQYF.

The chain joins TRBV20-1 to TRBJ2-7, with 12 bases that match TRBD2. Germline CDR1 and CDR2: DFQATT and SNEGSKA (reference sequence). This CDR3 is built from 13 residues. V gave up 5 bases and J gave up 4 bases; unmatched junction bases: 3. The CDR3 loop is CSALAGGVYEQYF. Here the CDR3 DNA reads TGCAGTGCTCTAGCGGGAGGGGTATACGAGCAGTACTTC.

This clonotype was recorded many times. The chain uses TRBV19 and TRBJ2-5, with TRBD1 matching 9 bases. CDR3 length equals 14 residues. V dropped 2 bases and J dropped 5; count of bases not matched to a gene: 3. Germline CDR1 LNHDA, CDR2 SQIVND (reference sequence). This CDR3 is CASSISDRGETQYF. CDR3 nucleotide sequence: TGTGCCAGTAGTATATCGGACAGGGGTGAGACCCAGTACTTC.